This T cell receptor (beta chain) is drawn from a study of cytomegalovirus exposure and HLA in healthy donors. Germline V CDR1 and CDR2: GTSNPN, SVGIG (reference sequence). Between the trimmed V and J ends, which lost 2 bases and 4 bases, there was a span of 11 bases. CDR3 length: 14 amino acids. PCR used 60 Vbeta primers and 13 Jbeta primers. As originally analysed: Some 80 million unique TCR beta chains, 9 million to 11 million shared, were counted in a later analysis. The assay was immunoSEQ multiplex PCR, and TCRdb's table has in-frame clones only and misses some. V, J and clone size were drawn from that table, and D and trimming were deduced from the DNA. Among 130,000 or so clones listed, approximately 80% were seen once.

The receptor was derived from a man aged 18 to 30 in good health and CMV-seropositive. Sequencing used PBMCs. This chain connects TRBV30 to TRBJ1-4; D gene uncertain. DNA for the CDR3: TGTGCCTGGAGTATAGCCCTCGGTAATGAAAAACTGTTTTTT. This codes for CAWSIALGNEKLFF.